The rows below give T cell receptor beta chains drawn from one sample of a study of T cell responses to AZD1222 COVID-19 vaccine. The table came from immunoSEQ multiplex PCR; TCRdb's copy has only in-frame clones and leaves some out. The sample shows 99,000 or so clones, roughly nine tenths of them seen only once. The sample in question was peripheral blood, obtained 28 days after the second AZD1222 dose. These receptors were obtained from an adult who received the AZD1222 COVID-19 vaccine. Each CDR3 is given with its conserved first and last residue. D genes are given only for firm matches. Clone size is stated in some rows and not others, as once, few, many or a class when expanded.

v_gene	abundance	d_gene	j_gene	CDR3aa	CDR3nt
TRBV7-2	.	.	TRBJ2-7	CASSLIAESSYEQYF	TGTGCCAGCAGCTTAATAGCGGAAAGCTCCTACGAGCAGTACTTC
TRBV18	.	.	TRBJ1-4	CASSQSEKLFF	TGTGCCAGCTCCCAAAGTGAAAAACTGTTTTTT
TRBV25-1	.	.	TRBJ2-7	CASSEAGGAYEQYF	TGTGCCAGCAGTGAAGCCGGGGGAGCCTACGAGCAGTACTTC
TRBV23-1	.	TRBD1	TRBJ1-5	CASRNADRDGNQPQHF	TGCGCCAGCCGTAACGCGGACAGGGATGGCAATCAGCCCCAGCATTTT
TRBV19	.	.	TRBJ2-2	CASSRRGTGELFF	TGTGCCAGTAGTAGGAGGGGAACCGGGGAGCTGTTTTTT
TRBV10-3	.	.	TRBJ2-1	CAISTLTLAGEQFF	TGTGCCATCAGTACTCTTACCCTAGCCGGAGAGCAGTTCTTC
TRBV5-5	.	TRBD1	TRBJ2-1	CASSSSGRGFEQFF	TGTGCCAGCAGCTCGAGTGGCAGGGGGTTTGAGCAGTTCTTC
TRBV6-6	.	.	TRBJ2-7	CASSPIYGPYEQYF	TGTGCCAGCAGCCCCATTTATGGGCCCTACGAGCAGTACTTC
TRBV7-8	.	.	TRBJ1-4	CASSLGAAEKLFF	TGTGCCAGCAGCTTGGGCGCGGCAGAAAAACTGTTTTTT
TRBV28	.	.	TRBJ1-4	CASRGRGAAEKLFF	TGTGCCAGTCGCGGTAGGGGCGCGGCTGAAAAACTGTTTTTT
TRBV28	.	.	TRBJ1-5	CASRNSYNQPQHF	TGTGCCAGCAGAAACAGCTACAATCAGCCCCAGCATTTT
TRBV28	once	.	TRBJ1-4	CASSPPGREKLFF	TGTGCCAGCAGTCCCCCCGGGCGCGAAAAACTGTTTTTT
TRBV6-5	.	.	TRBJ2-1	CASSPVRGAFF	TGTGCCAGCAGTCCCGTCAGGGGGGCGTTCTTC
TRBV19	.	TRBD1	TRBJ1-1	CASRTGGNTEAFF	TGTGCCAGTCGGACAGGGGGGAACACTGAAGCTTTCTTT
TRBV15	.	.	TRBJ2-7	CATSRHTSGAGDEQYF	TGTGCCACCAGCAGACACACTTCAGGGGCCGGAGACGAGCAGTACTTC